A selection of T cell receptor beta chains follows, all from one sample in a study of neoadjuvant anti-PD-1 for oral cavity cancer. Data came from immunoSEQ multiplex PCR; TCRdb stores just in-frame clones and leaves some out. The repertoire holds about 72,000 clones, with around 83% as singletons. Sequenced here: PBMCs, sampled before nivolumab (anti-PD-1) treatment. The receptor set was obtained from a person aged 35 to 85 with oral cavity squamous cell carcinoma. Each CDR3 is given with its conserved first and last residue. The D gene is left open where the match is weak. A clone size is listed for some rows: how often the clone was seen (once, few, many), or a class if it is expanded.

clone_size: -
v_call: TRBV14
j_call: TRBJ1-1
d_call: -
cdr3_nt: TGTGCCAGCAGCTTCGGCCCGGGCACTGAAGCTTTCTTT
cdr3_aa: CASSFGPGTEAFF

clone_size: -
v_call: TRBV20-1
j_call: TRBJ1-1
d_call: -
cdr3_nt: TGCAGTGCTAGTTTCTTTACTGAAGCTTTCTTT
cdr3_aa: CSASFFTEAFF

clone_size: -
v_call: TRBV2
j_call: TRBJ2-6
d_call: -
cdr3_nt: TGTGCCAGCAGTGAAAGGGGGGCTGGGGCCAACGTCCTGACTTTC
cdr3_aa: CASSERGAGANVLTF

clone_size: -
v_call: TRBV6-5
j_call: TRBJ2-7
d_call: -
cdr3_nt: TGTGCCAGCAGTTACTCACGGACTACCTACGAGCAGTACTTC
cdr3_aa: CASSYSRTTYEQYF

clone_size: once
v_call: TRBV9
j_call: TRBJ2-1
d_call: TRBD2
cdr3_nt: TGTGCCAGCAGCGTAGGTGGGGGAGGGCCCGGCTACAATGAGCAGTTCTTC
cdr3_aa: CASSVGGGGPGYNEQFF

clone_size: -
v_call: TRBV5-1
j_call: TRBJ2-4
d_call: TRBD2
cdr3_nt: TGCGCCAGCAGCACGGGGACTAGCGGGAGTGTAGACATTCAGTACTTC
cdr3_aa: CASSTGTSGSVDIQYF

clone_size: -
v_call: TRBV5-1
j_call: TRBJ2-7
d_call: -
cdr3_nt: TGCGCCAGCAGCCAGAGACAGGACACTAATTCCTACGAGCAGTACTTC
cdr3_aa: CASSQRQDTNSYEQYF

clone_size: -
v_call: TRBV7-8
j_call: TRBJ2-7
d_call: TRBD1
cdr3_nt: TGTGCCAGCAGCCTCCGGAGGGACAGGGGCGAGCAGTACTTC
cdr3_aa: CASSLRRDRGEQYF

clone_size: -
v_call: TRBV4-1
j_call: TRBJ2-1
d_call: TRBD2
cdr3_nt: TGCGCCAGCAGCCAAGAGGGACTAGCGGGGGGGCCGAGAGGTGAGCAGTTCTTC
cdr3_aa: CASSQEGLAGGPRGEQFF

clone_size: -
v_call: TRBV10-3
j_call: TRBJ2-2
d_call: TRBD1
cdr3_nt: TGTGCCATCAGTCAGGACAGGGCCGGGGAGCTGTTTTTT
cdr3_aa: CAISQDRAGELFF

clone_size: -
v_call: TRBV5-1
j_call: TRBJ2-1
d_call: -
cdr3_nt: TGCGCCAGCAGCTTGGATGGCGGGGATCTCTCCTACAATGAGCAGTTCTTC
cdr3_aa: CASSLDGGDLSYNEQFF

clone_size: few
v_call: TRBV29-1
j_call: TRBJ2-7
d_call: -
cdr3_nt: TGCAGCGTTGCCCTGACAGCGTCGGGGGAGCAGTACTTC
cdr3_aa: CSVALTASGEQYF

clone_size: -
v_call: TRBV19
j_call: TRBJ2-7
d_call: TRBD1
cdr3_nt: TGTGCCAGTAGCTCCGACAGGGCCGGCGAGCAGTACTTC
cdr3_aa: CASSSDRAGEQYF

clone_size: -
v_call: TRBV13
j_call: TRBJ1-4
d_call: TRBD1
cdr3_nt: TGTGCCAGCAGCTACGGGACAGCTTCCGCTAATGAAAAACTGTTTTTT
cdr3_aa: CASSYGTASANEKLFF

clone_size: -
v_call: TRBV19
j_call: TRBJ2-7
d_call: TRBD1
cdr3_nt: TGTGCCAGTAGTACAACCACCGGGACAGGGAGGTTCTACGAGCAGTACTTC
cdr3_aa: CASSTTTGTGRFYEQYF

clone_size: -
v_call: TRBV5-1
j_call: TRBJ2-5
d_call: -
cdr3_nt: TGCGCCAGCAGCTTGTGGGAGACCCAGTACTTC
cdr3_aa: CASSLWETQYF

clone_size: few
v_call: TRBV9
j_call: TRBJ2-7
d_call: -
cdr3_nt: TGTGCCAGCAGCAAGGGGTGGGACTACGAGCAGTACTTC
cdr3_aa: CASSKGWDYEQYF

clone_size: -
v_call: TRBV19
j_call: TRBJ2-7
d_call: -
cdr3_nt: TGTGCCAGTAGTCGGGACCGTACCTACGAGCAGTACTTC
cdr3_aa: CASSRDRTYEQYF

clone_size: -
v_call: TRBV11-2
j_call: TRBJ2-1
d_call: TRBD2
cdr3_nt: TGTGCCAGCCGTTCGGGACTAGCGGGAGTGGAAGAGCAGTTCTTC
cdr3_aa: CASRSGLAGVEEQFF

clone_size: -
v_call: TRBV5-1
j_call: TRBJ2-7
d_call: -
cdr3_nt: TGCGCCAGTACCCCCGGGACGAGCTCCTACGAGCAGTACTTC
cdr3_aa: CASTPGTSSYEQYF

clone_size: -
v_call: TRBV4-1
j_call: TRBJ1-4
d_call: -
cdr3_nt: TGCGCCAGCAGCCAACCATCCAGGTCAACTAATGAAAAACTGTTTTTT
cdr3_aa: CASSQPSRSTNEKLFF

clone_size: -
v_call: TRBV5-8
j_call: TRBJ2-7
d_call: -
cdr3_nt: TGTGCCAGCAGCTGGCTAGCGACAACCTACGAGCAGTACTTC
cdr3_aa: CASSWLATTYEQYF

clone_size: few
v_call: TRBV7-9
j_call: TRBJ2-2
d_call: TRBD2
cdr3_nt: TGTGCCAGCAGCCAGGGACTAGCGTACACCGGGGAGCTGTTTTTT
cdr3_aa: CASSQGLAYTGELFF

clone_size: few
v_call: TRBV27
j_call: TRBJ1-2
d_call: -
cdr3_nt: TGTGCCAGCAGTTTTCGAGGGATTAACTATGGCTACACCTTC
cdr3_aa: CASSFRGINYGYTF

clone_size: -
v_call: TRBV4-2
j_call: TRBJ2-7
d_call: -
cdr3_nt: TGTGCCAGCAGCCAATCGTTTGTGGAGGGGAGCTCCTACGAGCAGTACTTC
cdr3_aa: CASSQSFVEGSSYEQYF

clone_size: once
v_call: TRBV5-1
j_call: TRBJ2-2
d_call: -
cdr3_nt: TGCGCCAGCAGCTTCAAGGGGGGGAACACCGGGGAGCTGTTTTTT
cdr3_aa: CASSFKGGNTGELFF

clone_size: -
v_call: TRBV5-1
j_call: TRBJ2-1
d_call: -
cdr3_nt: TGCGCCAGCAGCTTGGAAGGCGAGAACTACAATGAGCAGTTCTTC
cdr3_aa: CASSLEGENYNEQFF

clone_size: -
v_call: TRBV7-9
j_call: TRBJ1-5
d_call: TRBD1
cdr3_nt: TGTGCCAGCAGCTTGACAGGGGATCAGCCCCAGCATTTT
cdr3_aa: CASSLTGDQPQHF

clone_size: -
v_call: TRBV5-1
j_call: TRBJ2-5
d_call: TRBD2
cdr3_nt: TGCGCCAGTACGGGACTAGCGGGAGTGGAGACCCAGTACTTC
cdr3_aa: CASTGLAGVETQYF

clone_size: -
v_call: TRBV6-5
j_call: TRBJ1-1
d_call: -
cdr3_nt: TGTGCCAGCACCCTTACAGGGAGGACTGAAGCTTTCTTT
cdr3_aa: CASTLTGRTEAFF

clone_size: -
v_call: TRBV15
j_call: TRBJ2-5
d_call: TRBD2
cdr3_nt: TGTGCCACCAGCAGAGGTCCCCGGGGGGAAGAGACCCAGTACTTC
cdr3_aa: CATSRGPRGEETQYF

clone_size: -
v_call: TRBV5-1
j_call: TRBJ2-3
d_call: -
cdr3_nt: TGCGCCAGCAGATTGGACAGCACAGATACGCAGTATTTT
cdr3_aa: CASRLDSTDTQYF

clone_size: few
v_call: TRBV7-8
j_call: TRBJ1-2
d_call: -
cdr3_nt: TGTGCCAGCAGCCCGGGACGGTTTAACTATGGCTACACCTTC
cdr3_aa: CASSPGRFNYGYTF

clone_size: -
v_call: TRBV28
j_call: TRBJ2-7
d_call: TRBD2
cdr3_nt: TGTGCCAGCAGTCTGCTATATAAGCGGGAGGCCCACTACGAGCAGTACTTC
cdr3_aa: CASSLLYKREAHYEQYF